Included here is one TCR beta chain sequence, with context. This record comes from a study of cytomegalovirus exposure and HLA in healthy donors. TCRdb's table, derived via immunoSEQ multiplex PCR, lists solely in-frame clones and lacks some. The table shows about 310,000 clones, with roughly 90% occurring only once. The donors were in the roughly 130-subject validation cohort, distinct from the roughly 700-subject first cohort. The V segment lost 6 bases and the J segment 7 bases; nucleotides outside the gene matches: 13. CDR3 size: 17 residues. Germline loops: CDR1 SEHNR, CDR2 FQNEAQ (reference sequence).

Sequencing used PBMCs. V gene TRBV7-9 combines with J gene TRBJ2-1; 12 bases align to TRBD2. The origin of this receptor is a man younger than 45 in good health and CMV-seronegative. CDR3 sequence (DNA): TGTGCCAGCAGACCCAACCTAGCGGGGGGGCCGGGGAATGAGCAGTTCTTC. This codes for CASRPNLAGGPGNEQFF.